This record covers a single TCR beta chain. Its cognate antigen is unknown. The read terminates 3 residues before the CDR3 end, so the remaining end is supplied by the germline J gene. The data are from a study of Tregs in tolerant kidney transplant recipients. Study-wide results and caveats: Expanding Tregs on activated donor B cells appeared to best identify donor-specific TCRbeta clones.

Mixed chimerism was transient after nonmyeloablative marrow transplants from related graft donors. Unstimulated Tregs (CD4+CD25+CD127-) and CD4+CD25- non-Tregs were sorted from PBMCs. The data were produced by immunoSEQ multiplex PCR, yet TCRdb's version contains in-frame clones alone and is incomplete. The sample holds 20,000 to 30,000 clones. The CDR3 covers 14 residues. Trimming took off 1 base at V and 2 bases at J, with 11 bases between the two ends. CDR1 and CDR2 (germline): DFQATT, SNEGSKA (reference sequence). The chain links TRBV20-1 to TRBJ1-1; D might be TRBD1 (5 bases). This clonotype originated in a human patient who received a combined kidney and bone marrow transplant. A subset of T cells may come from the graft donor. The input for sequencing was CD4+ T cells from blood (PBMCs), taken 6 months after the transplant. CDR3 protein: CSARVGQINTEAFF. The sequenced CDR3 bases are TGCAGTGCTAGAGTGGGGCAGATTAACACTGAA.